The 16 T cell receptor beta chains below all came from one sample that was sequenced in a study of blood T cell repertoires in COVID-19. The assay was immunoSEQ multiplex PCR, and TCRdb's table has in-frame clones only and misses some. The table lists roughly 140,000 clones, 88% of them singletons. Sequenced input: peripheral blood. Source of these receptors: a human donor in a cohort sampled during active COVID-19.

V and J are TRBV5-5 and TRBJ1-4; no clear D. The CDR3 is 15 residues long. Trimming stripped 4 bases from V and 5 bases from J, with 15 bases between. The germline gives CDR1 SGHKS, CDR2 YYEKEE (reference sequence). The CDR3 DNA is TGTGCCAGCAGCCTCTCTTCGGGTCTAAATGAAAAACTGTTTTTT. Encoded protein: CASSLSSGLNEKLFF.

V is TRBV9 and J is TRBJ2-7, with 10 bases that match TRBD1. The CDR3 sequence is 14 residues long. The germline CDR1 and CDR2 sequences are SGDLS and YYNGEE. V dropped 3 bases and J dropped 7; count of bases not matched to a gene: 7. This CDR3 is CASSARQGASEQYF. The CDR3 region has the DNA TGTGCCAGCAGCGCCAGACAGGGGGCAAGTGAGCAGTACTTC.

The chain employs TRBV7-2 and TRBJ2-1, with TRBD2 identical over 9 bases. Germline CDR1 and CDR2: SGHTA and FQGNSA. The CDR3 runs to 13 residues. V trimming: 1 base; J trimming: 12 bases; junction bases outside the gene matches: 4. CDR3 amino acids: CASSLDTSGLQFF. The CDR3 region has the DNA TGTGCCAGCAGCTTAGATACTAGCGGGTTGCAGTTCTTC.

This chain joins TRBV21-1 and TRBJ1-2; the DNA was not compared with TRBD1, the D call given in the table. TRBV21-1 is annotated as a pseudogene. The CDR3 covers 13 residues. CDR3 amino acids: CASSKAGTGCNTF. CDR3 nucleotide sequence: TGTGCCAGCAGCAAAGCGGGGACAGGCTGTAACACCTTC.

The rearrangement joins TRBV5-6 to TRBJ2-7; 12 nucleotides match TRBD2. This CDR3 has 17 residues. Germline V gene data show CDR1 as SGHDT and CDR2 as YYEEEE. With 4 bases clipped from V and 4 bases from J, the junction kept 12 bases outside the gene matches. DNA of the CDR3: TGTGCCAGCAGCCCCATCTCTAGCGGGGGGGCAGGTTACGAGCAGTACTTC. As protein: CASSPISSGGAGYEQYF.

The chain combines TRBV7-2 with TRBJ1-1; D not certain. Germline V gives CDR1 SGHTA, CDR2 FQGNSA. The CDR3 runs to 13 residues. V gave up 3 bases and J gave up 8 bases, with 13 bases separating them. The CDR3 nucleotides are TGTGCCAGCAGCTTGGGTTTTTGGGCAGAAGCTTTCTTT. Amino acids: CASSLGFWAEAFF.

The chain recombines TRBV24-1 with TRBJ2-1; 15 bases align to TRBD2. V lost 3 bases to trimming and J lost 10 bases; unmatched junction nucleotides: 6. The CDR3 totals 16 residues. In germline, CDR1 is KGHDR, CDR2 SFDVKD. The CDR3 DNA is TGTGCCACCAGTGATCCGGGACTAGCGGGGGGTATGGAGCAGTTCTTC. Protein product: CATSDPGLAGGMEQFF.

The chain has TRBV5-1 and TRBJ1-3; 9 nucleotides line up with TRBD1. CDR1 SGHRS and CDR2 YFSETQ come from the germline V gene. CDR3 size: 15 residues. V lost 3 bases, J lost 5 bases, and 6 bases stayed unmatched. In DNA form, the CDR3 reads TGCGCCAGCAGCTGGAATACAGGGGGCCGAAACACCATATATTTT. Amino acid sequence: CASSWNTGGRNTIYF.

Ten or more counts support this clone. The chain employs TRBV6-1 and TRBJ1-1; D call uncertain. Between the trimmed V and J ends, which lost 2 bases and 4 bases, there was a span of 17 bases. From germline, CDR1 is MNHNS and CDR2 SASEGT. The CDR3 contains 16 residues. The CDR3 region has the DNA TGTGCCAGCAGTGAATATGAGGGAGGAGGAGGCACTGAAGCTTTCTTT. This encodes CASSEYEGGGGTEAFF.

The chain carries TRBV6-5 and TRBJ2-7; 8 bases map to TRBD1. Germline-derived CDR1 and CDR2 are MNHEY and SVGAGI. The CDR3 loop spans 15 amino acids. V was pared by 5 bases and J by 2 bases, with 8 bases of the junction left unmatched. The CDR3 DNA reads TGTGCCAGCAGTCTACCCCACAGGGGGACCTACGAGCAGTACTTC. Protein sequence: CASSLPHRGTYEQYF.

The gene calls are TRBV5-1 and TRBJ2-5, with 10 bases that match TRBD2. The CDR3 consists of 16 residues. V lost 0 bases and J lost 2; bases outside the gene matches: 4. Germline assignment: CDR1 SGHRS and CDR2 YFSETQ. The CDR3 region has the DNA TGCGCCAGCAGCTTGGGGACTAGCGGAGGACAAGAGACCCAGTACTTC. Translation gives CASSLGTSGGQETQYF.

V is TRBV27 and J is TRBJ2-7; 7 nucleotides match TRBD1. Germline trimming cut 2 bases from V and 2 bases from J; bases unmatched to any gene: 0. This CDR3 comprises 13 residues. The germline V gene encodes CDR1 MNHEY and CDR2 SMNVEV (reference sequence). The CDR3 protein is CASSLGTAYEQYF. Here the CDR3 DNA reads TGTGCCAGCAGTTTAGGGACAGCCTACGAGCAGTACTTC.

The J gene is TRBJ1-1, the V gene TRBV5-5; D is possibly TRBD1 (5 bases). Looked up from germline, CDR1 is SGHKS and CDR2 is YYEKEE (reference sequence). The ends were cut back, 0 bases at V and 1 base at J, with 10 bases in the middle. The CDR3 covers 15 residues. CDR3 nucleotide sequence: TGTGCCAGCAGCTTGGCGGGCAGGGCGAACACTGAAGCTTTCTTT. This sequence encodes CASSLAGRANTEAFF.

The J gene is TRBJ1-3, the V gene TRBV19, with D hard to call. This CDR3 is built from 15 residues. The germline V and J ends were trimmed by 3 bases and 2 bases, with 11 bases remaining between them. Germline-derived CDR1 and CDR2 are LNHDA and SQIVND (reference sequence). The CDR3 spells CASSMGDRAGNTIYF. The DNA of the CDR3 is TGTGCCAGTAGTATGGGAGATCGGGCTGGAAACACCATATATTTT.

V gene TRBV10-3 combines with J gene TRBJ2-7; 8 nucleotides match TRBD2. V shed 0 bases, J shed 3 bases, and the junction held 4 bases outside the gene matches. From germline, CDR1 is ENHRY and CDR2 SYGVKD. The CDR3 loop spans 15 amino acids. The CDR3 DNA follows: TGTGCCATCAGTGAGTCCTCCGCGGGGGGCTACGAGCAGTACTTC. This translates into CAISESSAGGYEQYF.

In nucleotides, the CDR3 is TGTGCCAGCAGTGCCTATAGCAATCAGCCCCAGCATTTT. Residues: CASSAYSNQPQHF. The rearrangement uses TRBV12-3 or TRBV12-4 and TRBJ1-5; no reliable D call. The V gene lost 5 bases and the J gene lost 0 bases, with 5 bases spanning the gap. The CDR3 consists of 13 residues.